This TCR beta chain was found in a study of human T cells and chemical hapten exposure. Study context: The patch tests put 0.01% DPC on the skin of the upper back and were read 6 days later.

Described time point: pre-sensitization, week 0. The treatment denotes: therapeutic diphenylcyclopropenone sensitization with weekly scalp DPC. MiXCR, applied by TCRdb to the RACE reads, yields one record per CDR3 protein. Of 380,000 or so distinct CDR3 sequences listed, around 5.5% are singletons. Study findings and constraints: All donors were alopecia patients, so their immunity may differ from that of healthy people. Patch test score rose with PT1 expanded TCRs, significant at 8, 16, 32, not 4.

The CDR3 has 14 residues. The ends were cut back, 6 bases at V and 6 bases at J, with 18 bases in the middle. This clonotype came up many times. Its antigen is unidentified. Material: whole blood, obtained in connection with sensitization to the hapten diphenylcyclopropenone (DPC). This TCR was recovered from a woman between 18 and 30 years old with alopecia areata. Some clones in this sample may be carry-over from other donors' samples. The chain carries TRBV12-3 or TRBV12-4 and TRBJ2-7, with D possibly being TRBD1 or TRBD2 (6 bases each). CDR3 amino acids: CASSRGGFLAEQYF. In DNA form, the CDR3 reads TGTGCCAGCAGCCGAGGGGGGTTTTTAGCCGAGCAGTACTTC.